One and the same sample provided the 10 T cell receptor beta chains below, sequenced in a study of T cell changes during pregnancy in multiple sclerosis. This table comes from immunoSEQ multiplex PCR, and its TCRdb copy is limited to in-frame clones, with some not included. The top ten hold roughly 2% of the sample, which has 60,000 to 70,000 clones, 91% seen once. Sequencing was performed on peripheral blood, taken in the third trimester of pregnancy. These receptors were taken from a female donor in good health, enrolled as a control in a pregnancy study.

This CDR3 is CASSILRDRPYEQYF. DNA for the CDR3: TGTGCCAGCAGTATCCTACGGGACAGGCCCTACGAGCAGTACTTC. The chain is built from TRBV27 and TRBJ2-7; 8 nucleotides line up with TRBD1. CDR3 length: 15 residues. CDR1 and CDR2 (germline): MNHEY, SMNVEV (reference sequence). The ends lost 5 bases at V and 2 bases at J; junction bases unmatched: 8.

V is TRBV6-6 and J is TRBJ2-7; unclear D gene. V shed 4 bases and J shed 6 bases, with 10 bases lying between them. The germline V gene has CDR1 MNHNY and CDR2 SVGAGI (reference sequence). The CDR3 runs to 12 residues. This CDR3 is CASSSSLLEQYF. Written as DNA, the CDR3 is TGTGCCAGCAGTTCGAGCCTCCTCGAGCAGTACTTC.

This chain connects TRBV18 to TRBJ2-2; TRBD2 matches at 9 bases. The trim removed 4 bases at V and 6 bases at J, leaving 6 bases unmatched. Germline V gene data show CDR1 as KGHSH and CDR2 as LQKENI. The CDR3 has 15 amino acids. CDR3 region: CASSHPGLAPGELFF. CDR3 sequence (DNA): TGTGCCAGCTCACATCCGGGACTAGCTCCCGGGGAGCTGTTTTTT. The full variable domain, with the rest looked up from reference TRBV18 and TRBJ2-2, is NAGVMQNPRHLVRRRGQEARLRCSPMKGHSHVYWYRQLPEEGLKFMVYLQKENIIDESGMPKERFSAEFPKEGPSILRIQQVVRGDSAAYFCASSHPGLAPGELFFGEGSRLTVL.

This chain connects TRBV7-9 to TRBJ1-5; unclear D gene. CDR1 and CDR2 (germline): SEHNR, FQNEAQ (reference sequence). The CDR3 is 15 amino acids. V lost 4 bases and J 4 bases, leaving 14 bases between the germline ends. CDR3 in DNA: TGTGCCAGCAGCTCATCACTGGTCCTAAATCAGCCCCAGCATTTT. It encodes CASSSSLVLNQPQHF.

The chain has TRBV6-5 and TRBJ1-2, with D possibly TRBD1 on 5 matching bases. This CDR3 contains 13 residues. Germline loops: CDR1 MNHEY, CDR2 SVGAGI. Trimming took off 5 bases at V and 5 bases at J, with 12 bases between the two ends. The CDR3 bases are TGTGCCAGCAGTAGACAGATTAGTTATGGCTACACCTTC. Translated, it gives CASSRQISYGYTF.

J is TRBJ2-7 and V is TRBV6-1; a weak D match, TRBD2 (5 bases). CDR1 is MNHNS, CDR2 SASEGT, per germline. CDR3 size: 15 residues. Between the trimmed V and J ends, which lost 2 bases and 0 bases, there was a span of 11 bases. CDR3 loop: CASSELPADSYEQYF. The CDR3 coding sequence is TGTGCCAGCAGTGAATTACCAGCGGACTCCTACGAGCAGTACTTC.

J is TRBJ1-1 and V is TRBV7-2, with a possible D match to TRBD1 (5 bases). This CDR3 is built from 17 residues. Trimming cost V 2 bases and J 0 bases, with 16 bases left between them. Germline V lookup: CDR1 SGHTA, CDR2 FQGNSA. The CDR3 DNA follows: TGTGCCAGCAGCTTATTAAGCAGGGTTTTCGTGAACACTGAAGCTTTCTTT. Its protein product is CASSLLSRVFVNTEAFF.

The chain links TRBV11-1 to TRBJ2-3; D is unclear. Looked up from germline, CDR1 is SGHAT and CDR2 is FQDESV (reference sequence). Trimming took 2 bases from V and 6 from J, leaving 3 bases between them. The length of the CDR3 is 11 residues. The CDR3: CASSLSDTQYF. The DNA of the CDR3 is TGTGCCAGCAGCTTATCGGATACGCAGTATTTT. Full variable domain (rest looked up from reference TRBV11-1 and TRBJ2-3): EAEVAQSPRYKITEKSQAVAFWCDPISGHATLYWYRQILGQGPELLVQFQDESVVDDSQLPKDRFSAERLKGVDSTLKIQPAELGDSAMYLCASSLSDTQYFGPGTRLTVL.

The DNA of the CDR3 is TGTGCCTGGGGTACAGGGTGGCAGCCCCAGCATTTT. This sequence encodes CAWGTGWQPQHF. The chain employs TRBV30 and TRBJ1-5, with D possibly TRBD1 on 6 matching bases. CDR3 length equals 12 residues. The germline V gene has CDR1 GTSNPN and CDR2 SVGIG (reference sequence). V lost 5 bases and J 7 bases, leaving 12 bases between the germline ends.

This chain uses TRBV7-3 with TRBJ2-3; 9 bases are a match to TRBD2. This CDR3 is 16 amino acids long. CDR1 and CDR2 (germline): SGHTA, FQGTGA. The trim removed 0 bases at V and 5 bases at J, leaving 6 bases unmatched. The CDR3 spells CASSLTGGGAVDTQYF. CDR3 sequence (DNA): TGTGCCAGCAGCTTAACGGGCGGGGGGGCCGTAGATACGCAGTATTTT.